The T cell receptor (beta chain) described here comes from a study of Ad26.COV2.S vaccination and SARS-CoV-2 variants. Notes on the study in general: With respect to non-spike TCR breadth, vaccine and placebo recipients were similar.

Remarks on this clone: Antigen: not known.

Germline V gene lookup returns CDR1 LNHDA and CDR2 SQIVND (reference sequence). The CDR3 is 15 residues long. V shed 2 bases and J shed 4 bases, with 12 bases lying between them. Measured with immunoSEQ multiplex PCR; TCRdb has only the in-frame clones, and not every one. The top ten hold around 3% of the sample, which has about 350,000 clones, approximately 84% seen once. Treatment here: over 15 received Ad26.COV2.S at low or high dose, single or two shots; several received placebo; per-sample allocation not given. At day 63 after the first vaccine or placebo injection, samples were drawn. The V call is TRBV19, the J call TRBJ2-1; possibly TRBD2 for D (5 bases). The sequencing used peripheral blood, collected in a trial of Ad26.COV2.S vaccine versus placebo. This TCR was recovered from a person aged 18-60 years who received the Ad26.COV2.S COVID-19 vaccine or a placebo. Here the CDR3 reads CASSIRRTEYNEQFF. The CDR3 DNA sequence: TGTGCCAGTAGTATACGCAGGACTGAATACAATGAGCAGTTCTTC.